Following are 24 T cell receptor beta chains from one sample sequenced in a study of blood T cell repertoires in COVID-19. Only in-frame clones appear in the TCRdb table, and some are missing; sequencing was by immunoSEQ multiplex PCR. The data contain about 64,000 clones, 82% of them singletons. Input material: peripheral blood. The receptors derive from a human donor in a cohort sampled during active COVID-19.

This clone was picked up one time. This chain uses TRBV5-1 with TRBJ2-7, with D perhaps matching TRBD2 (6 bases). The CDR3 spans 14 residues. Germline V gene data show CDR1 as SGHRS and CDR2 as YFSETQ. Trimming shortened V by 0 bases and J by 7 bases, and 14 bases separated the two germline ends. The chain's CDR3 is CASSLAGRRAEQYF. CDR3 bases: TGCGCCAGCAGCTTGGCTGGACGGAGGGCTGAGCAGTACTTC.

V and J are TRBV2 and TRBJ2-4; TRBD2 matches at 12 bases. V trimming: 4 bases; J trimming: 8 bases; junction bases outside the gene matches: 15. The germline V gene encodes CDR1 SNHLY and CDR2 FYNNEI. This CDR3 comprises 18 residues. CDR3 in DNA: TGTGCCAGCAGTGTCACACTAGCGGGGGGCCGTCGGAAGTACATTCAGTACTTC. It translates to CASSVTLAGGRRKYIQYF.

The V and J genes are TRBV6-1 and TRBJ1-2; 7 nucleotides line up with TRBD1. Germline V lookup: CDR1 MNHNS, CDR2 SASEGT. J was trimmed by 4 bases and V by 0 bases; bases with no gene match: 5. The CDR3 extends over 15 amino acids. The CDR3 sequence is CASSEARQGPYGYTF. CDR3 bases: TGTGCCAGCAGTGAAGCAAGACAGGGCCCCTATGGCTACACCTTC.

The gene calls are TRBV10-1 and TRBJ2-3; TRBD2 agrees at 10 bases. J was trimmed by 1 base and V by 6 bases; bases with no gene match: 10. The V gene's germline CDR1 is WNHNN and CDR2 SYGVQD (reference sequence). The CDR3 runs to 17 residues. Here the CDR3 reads CASRRERGGRGTDTQYF. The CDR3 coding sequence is TGCGCCAGCAGACGGGAGCGGGGGGGCCGAGGCACAGATACGCAGTATTTT.

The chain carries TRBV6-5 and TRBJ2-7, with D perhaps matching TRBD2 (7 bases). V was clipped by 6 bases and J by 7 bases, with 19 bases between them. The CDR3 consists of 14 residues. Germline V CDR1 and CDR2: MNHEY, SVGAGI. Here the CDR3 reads CASSRRGASGEQYF. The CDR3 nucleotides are TGTGCCAGCAGCCGCCGGGGGGCCTCGGGGGAGCAGTACTTC.

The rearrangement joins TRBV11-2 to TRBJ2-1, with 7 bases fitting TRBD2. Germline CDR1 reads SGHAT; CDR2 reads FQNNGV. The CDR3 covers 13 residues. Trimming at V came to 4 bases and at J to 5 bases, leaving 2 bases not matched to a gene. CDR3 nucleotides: TGTGCCAGCAGCTCAGGACTAGACAATGAGCAGTTCTTC. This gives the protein CASSSGLDNEQFF.

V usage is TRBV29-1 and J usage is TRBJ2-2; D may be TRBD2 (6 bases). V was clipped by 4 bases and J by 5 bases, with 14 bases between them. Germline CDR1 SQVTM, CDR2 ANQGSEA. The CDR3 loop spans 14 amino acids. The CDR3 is CSVVRQEGTGELFF. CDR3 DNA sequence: TGCAGCGTTGTTAGGCAGGAGGGAACCGGGGAGCTGTTTTTT.

In DNA form, the CDR3 reads TGTGCCAGCAGCTTAGGACAGGGTTTCGGCGAGCAGTACTTC. It encodes CASSLGQGFGEQYF. The rearrangement uses TRBV7-9 and TRBJ2-7, with TRBD1 identical over 7 bases. The V gene end was trimmed by 1 base and the J gene end by 6 bases; junction bases not matched to a gene: 6. Germline CDR1 and CDR2: SEHNR and FQNEAQ (reference sequence). The CDR3 is 14 amino acids.

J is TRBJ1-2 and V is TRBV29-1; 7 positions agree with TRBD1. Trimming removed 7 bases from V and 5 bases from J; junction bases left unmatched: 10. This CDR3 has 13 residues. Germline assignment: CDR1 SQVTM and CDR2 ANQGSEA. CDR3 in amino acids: CSARRDSNYGYTF. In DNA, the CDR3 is TGCAGCGCCCGTAGGGACAGCAATTATGGCTACACCTTC.

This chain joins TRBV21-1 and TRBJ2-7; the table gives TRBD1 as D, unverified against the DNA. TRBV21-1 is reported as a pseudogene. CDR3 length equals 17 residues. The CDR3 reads CASSKEVNATVSYEQYF. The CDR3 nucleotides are TGTGCCAGCAGCAAAGAGGTGAATGCGACAGTCTCCTACGAGCAGTACTTC.

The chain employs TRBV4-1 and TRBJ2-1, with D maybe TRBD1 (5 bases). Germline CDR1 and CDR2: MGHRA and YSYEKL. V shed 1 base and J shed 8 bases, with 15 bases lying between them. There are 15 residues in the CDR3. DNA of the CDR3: TGCGCCAGCAGCCAAGTAAACAGGTATGGCGATGAGCAGTTCTTC. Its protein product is CASSQVNRYGDEQFF.

The CDR3 nucleotides read TGTGCCACCAGTGATCCCCGCCCTAATGAAGCTTTCTTT. As protein: CATSDPRPNEAFF. V is TRBV24-1 and J is TRBJ1-1; D not certain. The CDR3 extends over 13 amino acids. V was pared by 3 bases and J by 7 bases, with 11 bases between. Looked up from germline, CDR1 is KGHDR and CDR2 is SFDVKD.

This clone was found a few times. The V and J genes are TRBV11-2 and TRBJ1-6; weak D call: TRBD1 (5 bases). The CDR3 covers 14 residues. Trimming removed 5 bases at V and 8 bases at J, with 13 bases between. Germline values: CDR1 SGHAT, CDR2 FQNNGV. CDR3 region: CASSPGDAYSPLHF. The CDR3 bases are TGTGCCAGCAGCCCGGGGGACGCGTATTCACCCCTCCACTTT.

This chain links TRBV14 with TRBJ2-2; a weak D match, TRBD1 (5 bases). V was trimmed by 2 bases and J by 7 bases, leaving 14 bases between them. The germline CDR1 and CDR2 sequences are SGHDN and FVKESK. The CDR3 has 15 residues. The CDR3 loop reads CASSQRRGIDGELFF. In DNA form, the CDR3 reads TGTGCCAGCAGCCAACGAAGGGGAATTGACGGGGAGCTGTTTTTT.

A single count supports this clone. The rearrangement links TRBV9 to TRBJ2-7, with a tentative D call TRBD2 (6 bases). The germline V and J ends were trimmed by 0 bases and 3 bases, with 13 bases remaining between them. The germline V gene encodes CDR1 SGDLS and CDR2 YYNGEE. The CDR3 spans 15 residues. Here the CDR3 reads CASSVGVGGNYEQYF. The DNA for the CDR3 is TGTGCCAGCAGCGTAGGAGTGGGGGGTAACTACGAGCAGTACTTC.

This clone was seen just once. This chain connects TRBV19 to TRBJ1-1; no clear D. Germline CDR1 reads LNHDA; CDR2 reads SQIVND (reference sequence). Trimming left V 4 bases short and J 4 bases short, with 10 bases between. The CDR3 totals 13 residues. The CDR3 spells CASSTLRGTEAFF. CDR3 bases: TGTGCCAGTAGTACCTTACGGGGCACTGAAGCTTTCTTT.

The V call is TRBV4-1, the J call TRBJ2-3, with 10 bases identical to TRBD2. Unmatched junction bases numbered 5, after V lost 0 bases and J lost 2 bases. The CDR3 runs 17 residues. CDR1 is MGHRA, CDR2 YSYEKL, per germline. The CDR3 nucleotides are TGCGCCAGCAGCCAAGATGGAGCGGGGGGGCCCACAGATACGCAGTATTTT. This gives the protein CASSQDGAGGPTDTQYF.

CDR3 in DNA: TGTGCCAGCAGTGAAGCGAGGCTCCCCGACTACGAGCAGTACGTC. Translated, it gives CASSEARLPDYEQYV. V gene TRBV6-1 combines with J gene TRBJ2-7, with D uncertain. With 0 bases removed from V and 3 bases from J, the gap between germline ends came to 12 bases. The CDR3 runs 15 residues. From germline, CDR1 is MNHNS and CDR2 SASEGT.

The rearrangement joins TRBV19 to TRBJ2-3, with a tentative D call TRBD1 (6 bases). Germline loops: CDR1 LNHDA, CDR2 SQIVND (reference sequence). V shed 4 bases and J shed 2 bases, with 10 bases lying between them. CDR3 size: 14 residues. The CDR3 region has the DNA TGTGCCAGTAGTAAACAGGGATCCACAGATACGCAGTATTTT. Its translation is CASSKQGSTDTQYF.

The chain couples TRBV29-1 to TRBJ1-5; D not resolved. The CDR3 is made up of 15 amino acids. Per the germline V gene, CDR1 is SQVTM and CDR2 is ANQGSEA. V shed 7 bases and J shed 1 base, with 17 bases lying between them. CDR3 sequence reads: CSAAIEGGSNQPQHF. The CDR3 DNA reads TGCAGCGCCGCGATCGAGGGCGGGAGCAATCAGCCCCAGCATTTT.

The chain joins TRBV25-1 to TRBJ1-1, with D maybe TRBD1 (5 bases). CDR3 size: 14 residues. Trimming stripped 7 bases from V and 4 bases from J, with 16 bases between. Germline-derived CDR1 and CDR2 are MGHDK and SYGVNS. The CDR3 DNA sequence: TGTGCCAGCAAGGAGGGACCCTGGGGCACTGAAGCTTTCTTT. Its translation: CASKEGPWGTEAFF.

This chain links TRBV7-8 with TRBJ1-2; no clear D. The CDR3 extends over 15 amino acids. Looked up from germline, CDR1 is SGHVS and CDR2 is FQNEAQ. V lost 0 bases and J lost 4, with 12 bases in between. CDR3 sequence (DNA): TGTGCCAGCAGCTTAGCGGCCAGCGGACTCTATGGCTACACCTTC. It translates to CASSLAASGLYGYTF.

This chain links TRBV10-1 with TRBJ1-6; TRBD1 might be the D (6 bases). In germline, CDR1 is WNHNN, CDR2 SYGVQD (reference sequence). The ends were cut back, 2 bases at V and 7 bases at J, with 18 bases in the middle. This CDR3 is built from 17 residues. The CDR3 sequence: CASSESGGTPGNSPLHF. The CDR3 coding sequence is TGCGCCAGCAGTGAGAGTGGGGGCACTCCGGGGAATTCACCCCTCCACTTT.

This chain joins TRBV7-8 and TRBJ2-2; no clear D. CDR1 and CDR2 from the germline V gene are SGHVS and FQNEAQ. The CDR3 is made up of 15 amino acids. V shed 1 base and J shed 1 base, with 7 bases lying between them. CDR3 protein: CASSLVSRNTGELFF. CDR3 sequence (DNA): TGTGCCAGCAGCTTAGTCTCCAGGAACACCGGGGAGCTGTTTTTT. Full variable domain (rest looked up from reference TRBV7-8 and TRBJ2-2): GAGVSQSPRYKVAKRGQDVALRCDPISGHVSLFWYQQALGQGPEFLTYFQNEAQLDKSGLPSDRFFAERPEGSVSTLKIQRTQQEDSAVYLCASSLVSRNTGELFFGEGSRLTVL.